There are a few counts of the clone carrying this T cell receptor beta chain. Its antigen is not identified. The data belong to a study of blood T cells in healthy people across ages. Primers used in a second PCR of roughly 7 to 12 cycles were a sample-barcoded 5' primer and a J-beta primer mix. One entry per CDR3 protein, called by TCRdb with MiXCR from the 5' RACE reads. The sample has about 500,000 distinct CDR3 sequences; around 24% are singletons. This CDR3 is built from 15 residues. CDR1 and CDR2 (germline): SNHLY, FYNNEI. Trimming took 7 bases from V and 0 from J; bases not matched to a gene: 4. Study outcomes and limitations: Conclusively comparing naive with antigen-experienced cells was impossible with unsorted PBMCs.

In addition, the sample was reused for a study of T cells of mothers and their children.

This TCR came from a boy between 5 and 17 years old in good health. The sequencing input was blood. The genes are TRBV2 and TRBJ2-4, with 9 nucleotides matching TRBD1. The CDR3 coding sequence is TGTGCCAGCACCGACAGGGGGACAGCCAAAAACATTCAGTACTTC. Protein product: CASTDRGTAKNIQYF.